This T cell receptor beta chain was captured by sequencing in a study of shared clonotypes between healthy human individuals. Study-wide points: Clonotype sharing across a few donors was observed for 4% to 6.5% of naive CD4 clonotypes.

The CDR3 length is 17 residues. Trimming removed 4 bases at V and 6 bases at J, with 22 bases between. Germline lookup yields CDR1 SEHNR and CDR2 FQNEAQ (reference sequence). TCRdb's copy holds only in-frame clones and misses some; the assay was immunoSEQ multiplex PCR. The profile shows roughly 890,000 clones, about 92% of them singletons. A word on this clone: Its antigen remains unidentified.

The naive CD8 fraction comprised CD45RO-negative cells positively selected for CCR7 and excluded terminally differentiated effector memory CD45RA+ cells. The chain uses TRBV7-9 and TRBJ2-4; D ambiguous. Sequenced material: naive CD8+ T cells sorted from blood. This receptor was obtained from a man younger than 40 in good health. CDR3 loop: CASSSPREDTLTNIQYF. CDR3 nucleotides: TGTGCCAGCAGCTCCCCGAGAGAAGACACGCTTACAAACATTCAGTACTTC.